The T cell receptor (beta chain) described here comes from a study of blood T cell repertoires in COVID-19. Across the whole study: The cDNA or gDNA used as material had been derived from T cells, B-cell-depleted T cells, or PBMCs.

This clone was observed once. Source study methods: Scientists estimated how many nucleated cells there were by amplifying reference gene primers. The method was immunoSEQ multiplex PCR; TCRdb's version includes in-frame clones alone and lacks a portion of them. From that table come the V and J calls and clone size; the DNA was used to work out D and trimming. The data contain fewer than 250,000 clones, about four fifths of them singletons. Donors in Cohort 3 who had recovered were those with two negative PCRs, healthcare professional clearance, or resolution of their symptoms. The CDR3 runs 14 residues. Germline V CDR1 and CDR2: SEHNR, FQNEAQ (reference sequence). With 5 bases removed from V and 1 base from J, the gap between germline ends came to 11 bases.

Material: PBMCs or T cells enriched from blood (not recorded which). The chain joins TRBV7-9 to TRBJ1-1, with unresolved D. The TCR was taken from a woman in her twenties or thirties who had recovered from COVID-19. CDR3 DNA sequence: TGTGCCAGCAGCCCCGGGTTCACGAACACTGAAGCTTTCTTT. This sequence encodes CASSPGFTNTEAFF. Full variable domain (rest looked up from reference TRBV7-9 and TRBJ1-1): DTGVSQNPRHKITKRGQNVTFRCDPISEHNRLYWYRQTLGQGPEFLTYFQNEAQLEKSRLLSDRFSAERPKGSFSTLEIQRTEQGDSAMYLCASSPGFTNTEAFFGQGTRLTVV.